This is a list of T cell receptor beta chains from one sample in a study of shared clonotypes between healthy human individuals. The assay was immunoSEQ multiplex PCR, and TCRdb's table has in-frame clones only and misses some. The table records about 2 million clones, roughly 96% of them present only once. The sequenced sample consisted of naive CD4+ T cells sorted from blood. These receptors all come from a man younger than 35 in good health. Each CDR3 is given with its conserved first and last residue. The D gene is left open where the match is weak. Size is omitted from some rows. Given values are once, few, many or a class for expanded clones.

TRBD2	TRBJ2-1	TRBV7-9	.	TGTGCCAGCAGCCCCCTAGCGGGAACTGAGCAGTTCTTC	CASSPLAGTEQFF
TRBD1	TRBJ2-2	TRBV11-2	.	TGTGCCAGCAGCTTACGGACAGGGTGGAACACCGGGGAGCTGTTTTTT	CASSLRTGWNTGELFF
.	TRBJ2-5	TRBV5-1	.	TGCGCCAGCAGCTTGAGGACCAGGGTGGAGACCCAGTACTTC	CASSLRTRVETQYF
.	TRBJ2-7	TRBV19	.	TGTGCCAGTAGTATACCCACGGCGGAGGGCGAGCAGTACTTC	CASSIPTAEGEQYF
.	TRBJ1-3	TRBV10-3	.	TGTGCCATCAGACCGAATGGAAACACCATATATTTT	CAIRPNGNTIYF
.	TRBJ2-1	TRBV28	.	TGTGCCAGCGGACCTCGACCTCTCAACTACAATGAGCAGTTCTTC	CASGPRPLNYNEQFF
.	TRBJ2-5	TRBV5-1	.	TGCGCCAGCAGCTTGGGAGGGACCTTCCAAGAGACCCAGTACTTC	CASSLGGTFQETQYF
.	TRBJ1-6	TRBV5-1	.	TGCGCCAGCAGCAGTGACAGCTCCTATAATTCACCCCTCCACTTT	CASSSDSSYNSPLHF
TRBD2	TRBJ2-1	TRBV27	.	TGTGCCAGCGGTGGTATGCGGGAGTGGAACAATGAGCAGTTCTTC	CASGGMREWNNEQFF
.	TRBJ1-1	TRBV11-2	.	TGTGCCAGCAGCTTATATGACGTTGAAGCTTTCTTT	CASSLYDVEAFF
TRBD2	TRBJ2-7	TRBV9	.	TGTGCCAGCAGCGTAGAGGGCGGGAGGGCCTACGAGCAGTACTTC	CASSVEGGRAYEQYF
.	TRBJ1-2	TRBV20-1	.	TGCAGTGCTAGAGAGGGCGGCTACACCTTC	CSAREGGYTF
TRBD2	TRBJ2-7	TRBV2	.	TGTGCCAGCAGTGGGCCCTATAGTAGCGGGGGGCTCTTATCCTACGAGCAGTACTTC	CASSGPYSSGGLLSYEQYF
TRBD1	TRBJ1-6	TRBV18	.	TGTGCCAGCTCGCTGGGACAGGGCTATAATTCACCCCTCCACTTT	CASSLGQGYNSPLHF
TRBD2	TRBJ2-7	TRBV2	.	TGTGCCAGCAGCGCGAATCCGGGACTAGCGGGATACGAGCAGTACTTC	CASSANPGLAGYEQYF
TRBD1	TRBJ1-1	TRBV6-5	.	TGTGCCAGCAGACCACAGGGGGCCACTGAAGCTTTCTTT	CASRPQGATEAFF
TRBD1	TRBJ2-7	TRBV4-1	.	TGCGCCAGCAGCCAGGGACAGGCTAGCTCCTACGAGCAGTACTTC	CASSQGQASSYEQYF
TRBD1	TRBJ2-5	TRBV5-1	.	TGCGCCAGCAGCTCCGGGACAGGAATCCCTACTCGGGAGACCCAGTACTTC	CASSSGTGIPTRETQYF
TRBD2	TRBJ2-3	TRBV6-5	.	TGTGCCAGCAGCACGGGACTAGCGGGAGCAGATACGCAGTATTTT	CASSTGLAGADTQYF
.	TRBJ2-7	TRBV5-1	.	TGCGCCAGCCGGGACCAACATACCCACGAGCAGTACTTC	CASRDQHTHEQYF
TRBD1	TRBJ1-1	TRBV5-1	.	TGCGCCAGCAGCTTGGCGGGCGACAGGGGCACTGAAGCTTTCTTT	CASSLAGDRGTEAFF
.	TRBJ2-7	TRBV6-6	.	TGTGCCAGCAGTTACTCTCGGTGGGGCTACGAGCAGTACTTC	CASSYSRWGYEQYF
.	TRBJ2-5	TRBV7-2	once	TGTGCCAGCAGCTTAGCCAAGGAGACCCAGTACTTC	CASSLAKETQYF
.	TRBJ1-6	TRBV7-8	.	TGTGCCAGCAGTAGAGGGGGGACACCCCTCCACTTT	CASSRGGTPLHF
.	TRBJ2-2	TRBV5-1	.	TGCGCCAGCAGCGGGCCAGACACCGGGGAGCTGTTTTTT	CASSGPDTGELFF
.	TRBJ1-2	TRBV5-5	.	TGTGCCAGCAGCTTGGTAGCAGAGATGTATGGCTACACCTTC	CASSLVAEMYGYTF
.	TRBJ2-4	TRBV12-5	once	TGTGCTAGTGGTTTGGTAAGGGTAGGCGCCACGCCCGCCAAAAACATTCAGTACTTC	CASGLVRVGATPAKNIQYF
.	TRBJ2-7	TRBV21-1	.	TGTGCCAGCAGCACGAACGGCCGAAACCTCAGCGAGCAGTACTTC	CASSTNGRNLSEQYF
.	TRBJ1-1	TRBV10-1	.	TGCGCCAGCAGCACCCCCGGGACAATGAACACTGAAGCTTTCTTT	CASSTPGTMNTEAFF
.	TRBJ1-5	TRBV6-6	.	TGTGCCAGCAGCCCCGGGACTGAGGGGAATCAGCCCCAGCATTTT	CASSPGTEGNQPQHF
.	TRBJ1-1	TRBV19	.	TGTGCCAGTAGTTTCAAGCTGGTCCGCGCCACTGAAGCTTTCTTT	CASSFKLVRATEAFF
.	TRBJ2-1	TRBV11-2	.	TGTGCCAGCAGCCGACAGACTACCTCCTCCTACAATGAGCAGTTCTTC	CASSRQTTSSYNEQFF
.	TRBJ1-2	TRBV19	.	TGTGCCAGTAGTAATGAGGGGATGGTACGGTATGGCTACACCTTC	CASSNEGMVRYGYTF
.	TRBJ2-5	TRBV5-4	.	TGTGCCAGCAGCTTGAGAGAGACCCAGTACTTC	CASSLRETQYF
.	TRBJ2-4	TRBV10-3	.	TGTGCCACCGGACCCCGCCAAAACATTCAGTACTTC	CATGPRQNIQYF
.	TRBJ1-2	TRBV19	.	TGTGCCAGTACTTTTACGGACAGACCAAACTATGGCTACACCTTC	CASTFTDRPNYGYTF
TRBD1	TRBJ2-3	TRBV6-8	.	TGTGCCAGCAGTTACAAGGGACAGGGCCGGCCAGATACGCAGTATTTT	CASSYKGQGRPDTQYF
TRBD1	TRBJ1-3	TRBV5-1	.	TGCGCCAGCAGCCCGACAGGGGGGGTAAACTCTGGAAACACCATATATTTT	CASSPTGGVNSGNTIYF
.	TRBJ1-3	TRBV5-6	.	TGTGCCAGCAGCGAAACAGGGTCTGGAAACACCATATATTTT	CASSETGSGNTIYF